This T cell receptor (beta chain) originates from a study of identifying expanded T cells in peripheral blood. Study-wide findings and caveats: Technical replicates showed roughly 1.2 changed clones; approximately two weeks around 15; four weeks 19.

Regarding this clone: Its antigen is unidentified.

Here immunoSEQ multiplex PCR was the method, and the copy in TCRdb shows in-frame clones only, minus some. The table lists tens of thousands of clones, 88% of them singletons. Germline V gene data show CDR1 as MGHDK and CDR2 as SYGVNS. There are 14 residues in the CDR3. Trimming stripped 7 bases from V and 0 bases from J, with 12 bases between. The sequence was collected from a person aged 18 to 75 in good health. The sequenced sample consisted of blood. J is TRBJ1-1 and V is TRBV25-1; tentative D call: TRBD1 (6 bases). For the CDR3, the DNA is TGTGCCAGCAATGTACAGGGCATGAACACTGAAGCTTTCTTT. Its translation: CASNVQGMNTEAFF.